This TCR beta chain appears in the sequencing data of a study of blood T cells in healthy people across ages. There are 12 residues in the CDR3. Germline V CDR1 and CDR2: SQVTM, ANQGSEA. The junction had 4 bases not matched to a gene; V was cut back by 5 bases and J by 3 bases. PCR was performed a second time for roughly 7 to 11 cycles using a sample-barcoded 5' primer and a J-beta primer mix. In TCRdb, the 5' RACE reads were re-called with MiXCR into one record per CDR3 protein. The sample holds about 970,000 distinct CDR3 sequences, roughly 51% seen once. This clonotype was observed a handful of times.

The clonotype originates from a woman aged 60-70 years in good health. The sample was blood. The rearrangement links TRBV29-1 to TRBJ2-7; TRBD1 agrees at 7 bases. As DNA, the CDR3 is TGCAGCGTTACAGGGGTCGGCTACGAGCAGTACTTC. This sequence encodes CSVTGVGYEQYF.